One and the same sample provided the 9 T cell receptor beta chains below, sequenced in a study of T cell clonality in common variable immunodeficiency. The method was immunoSEQ multiplex PCR; TCRdb's version includes in-frame clones alone and lacks a portion of them. Recorded here are around 45,000 clones, none singletons. The sample was peripheral blood mononuclear cells. These receptors came from a person aged 18-69 years in good health.

This clone has just a few counts. The read terminates 3 residues before the CDR3 end, so the remaining end is supplied by the germline J gene. This chain connects TRBV5-1 to TRBJ2-1; 8 bases fit TRBD1. The V gene end was trimmed by 5 bases and the J gene end by 7 bases; junction bases not matched to a gene: 5. The CDR3 is made up of 13 amino acids. CDR1 is SGHRS and CDR2 is YFSETQ in the germline V gene. CDR3 DNA (partial): TGCGCCAGCAGTTCCGACAGGGGTAATGAG. Amino acids: CASSSDRGNE. The CDR3 in its entirety is CASSSDRGNEQFF.

On this clone itself: The read halts 3 residues ahead of the CDR3 end, with the missing end drawn from the germline J gene. The chain joins TRBV11-2 to TRBJ2-7, with TRBD1 matching 7 bases. V dropped 1 base and J dropped 3; count of bases not matched to a gene: 3. CDR3 size: 14 residues. CDR1 SGHAT and CDR2 FQNNGV come from the germline V gene. The sequenced CDR3 bases are TGTGCCAGCAGCTTAGGACAGGGCGGCTACGAG. Translation gives CASSLGQGGYE. The whole CDR3 is CASSLGQGGYEQYF.

This clone was counted many times. With the read ending 3 residues before the CDR3 end, the germline J gene is used to fill in that end. V is TRBV19 and J is TRBJ2-3; D possibly matches TRBD1 or TRBD2 (6 bases each). V was trimmed by 0 bases and J by 2 bases, leaving 15 bases between them. Germline V gene lookup returns CDR1 LNHDA and CDR2 SQIVND (reference sequence). This CDR3 comprises 17 residues. Partial CDR3 DNA: TGTGCCAGTAGTATAGAGGCGGGACAACCGTTCACAGATACG. Translated: CASSIEAGQPFTDT. The entire CDR3 protein reads CASSIEAGQPFTDTQYF.

In this sample, this clone turned up many times. With the read ending 3 residues before the CDR3 end, the germline J gene is used to fill in that end. The chain has TRBV20-1 and TRBJ2-1; 9 positions match TRBD2. The germline CDR1 and CDR2 sequences are DFQATT and SNEGSKA (reference sequence). The CDR3 runs 14 residues. J gave up 2 bases and V 1 base, and 0 bases lay outside the gene matches. The sequenced part of the CDR3 DNA is TGCAGTGCTAGAGGGACTAGCGCCTACAATGAG. Translation gives CSARGTSAYNE. In full, the CDR3 reads CSARGTSAYNEQFF.

This clone was recorded many times. CDR3 residues: CASSLSSEGEAFF. Incomplete CDR3 DNA: TGTGCCAGCAGTCTCTCTTCCGAGGGTGAA. V and J are TRBV7-9 and TRBJ1-1; D unresolved. The read ends 3 residues early relative to the CDR3; the germline J gene fills the gap. CDR3 length equals 13 residues. The V gene lost 6 bases and the J gene lost 7 bases, with 15 bases spanning the gap. CDR1 is SEHNR and CDR2 is FQNEAQ in the germline V gene (reference sequence).

This clone was found many times. The CDR3 end is not reached by the read, which stops 3 residues before it; the germline J gene fills it in. V usage is TRBV19 and J usage is TRBJ1-6; tentatively, D is TRBD1 (5 bases). This CDR3 has 15 amino acids. V lost 7 bases, J lost 9 bases, and 19 bases lay in between. Germline CDR1 and CDR2: LNHDA and SQIVND (reference sequence). CDR3 bases read: TGTGCCAGTACCACTCAGGAACAGGCGAGTTCACCC. Its translation is CASTTQEQASSP. The whole CDR3 is CASTTQEQASSPLHF.

This clone was observed at least ten times. The sequence runs out 3 residues before the end of the CDR3; the remainder is reconstructed from the germline J gene. The chain carries TRBV7-6 and TRBJ1-2, with 11 bases aligning to TRBD1. CDR1 is SGHVS and CDR2 is FNYEAQ in the germline V gene. V trimming: 10 bases; J trimming: 5 bases; junction bases outside the gene matches: 6. This CDR3 comprises 13 residues. CDR3 DNA (partial): TGTGCCACCGGGACAGGGGGACCTTATGGC. Its translation: CATGTGGPYG. The CDR3 as a whole reads CATGTGGPYGYTF.

This clone was observed at least ten times. Coverage ceases 3 residues before the CDR3 finishes, and the germline J gene fills in the end. This rearrangement joins TRBV12-3 or TRBV12-4 to TRBJ1-5; weak D call: TRBD1 (6 bases). The CDR3 runs to 14 residues. V gave up 5 bases and J gave up 4 bases, with 12 bases separating them. CDR3 bases read: TGTGCCAGCAGTGATACAGGGAGAAATCAGCCC. Amino acids: CASSDTGRNQP. Given in full, the CDR3 is CASSDTGRNQPQHF.

In the case of this clone: The CDR3 goes on 3 residues after the read ends, and that part is filled in from the germline J gene. The chain uses TRBV7-6 and TRBJ2-5; TRBD2 matches at 13 bases. The V gene end was trimmed by 5 bases and the J gene end by 5 bases; junction bases not matched to a gene: 5. CDR3 length: 15 amino acids. Germline CDR1 reads SGHVS; CDR2 reads FNYEAQ. The CDR3 reads CASSPGTSGTETQYF. The sequenced CDR3 bases are TGTGCCAGCAGCCCAGGGACTAGCGGGACGGAGACC.